This TCR beta chain stems from a study of cytomegalovirus exposure and HLA in healthy donors. Findings and caveats of the study: There were some public TCRs occurring in many donors, but most TCR sequences were rare. Later analysis reportedly placed an Asian-associated ancestry cluster below the roughly 680-donor mean in N-insertions.

As for this clone: Its antigen is unidentified.

The CDR3 runs to 12 residues. V was cut by 6 bases and J by 4 bases, with 10 bases left in between. Per the germline V gene, CDR1 is SGHNT and CDR2 is YYREEE (reference sequence). PCR involved 60 Vbeta and 13 Jbeta primers. Here immunoSEQ multiplex PCR was the method, and the copy in TCRdb shows in-frame clones only, minus some. The data show 170,000 or so clones, 78% seen once. The receptor's source is a woman aged 45-59 years in good health and CMV-seropositive. V gene TRBV5-4 combines with J gene TRBJ1-1; D is ambiguous. Input material: PBMCs. The CDR3 nucleotides read TGTGCCAGCACCAGCGGCAGCACTGAAGCTTTCTTT. Its protein is CASTSGSTEAFF.